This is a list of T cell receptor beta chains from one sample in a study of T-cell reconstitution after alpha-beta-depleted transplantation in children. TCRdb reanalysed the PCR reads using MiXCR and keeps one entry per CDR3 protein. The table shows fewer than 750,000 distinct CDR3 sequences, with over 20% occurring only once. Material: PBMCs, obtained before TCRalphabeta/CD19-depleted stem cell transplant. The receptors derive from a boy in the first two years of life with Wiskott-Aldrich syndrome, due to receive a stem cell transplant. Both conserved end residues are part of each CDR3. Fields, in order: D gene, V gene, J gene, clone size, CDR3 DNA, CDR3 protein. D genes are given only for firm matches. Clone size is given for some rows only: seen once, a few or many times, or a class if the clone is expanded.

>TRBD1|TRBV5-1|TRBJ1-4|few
TGCGCCAGCAGCGTCGACAGGGGAGGAGAAAAACTGTTTTTT
CASSVDRGGEKLFF
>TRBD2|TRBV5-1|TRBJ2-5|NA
TGCGCCAGCACCACAGGTGGACTAGAGGGAGAGACCCAGTACTTC
CASTTGGLEGETQYF
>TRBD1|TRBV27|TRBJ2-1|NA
TGTGCCAGCAGTCGGACAGGGATAGGGAGGAATGAGCAGTTCTTC
CASSRTGIGRNEQFF
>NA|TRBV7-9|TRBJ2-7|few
TGTGCCAGCAGCCCCCGGGACCCCCTGGCGGAGCAGTACTTC
CASSPRDPLAEQYF
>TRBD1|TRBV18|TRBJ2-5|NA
TGTGCCAGCTCACCAATGGACAGGGGGCTGGAGACCCAGTACTTC
CASSPMDRGLETQYF
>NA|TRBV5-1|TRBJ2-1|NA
TGCGCCAGCAGCCTAAAACTAGCAGCGGGTGAGCAGTTCTTC
CASSLKLAAGEQFF
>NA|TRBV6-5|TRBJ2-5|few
TGTGCCAGCAGTTACTCGAATCCGACCGTTCAAGAGACCCAGTACTTC
CASSYSNPTVQETQYF
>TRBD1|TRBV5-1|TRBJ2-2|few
TGCGCCAGCAAGGGACAGGGAGGGTCGAACACCGGGGAGCTGTTTTTT
CASKGQGGSNTGELFF
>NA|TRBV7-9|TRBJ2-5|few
TGTGCCAGCAGCTTACCAACAGGGCCGAAAGAGACCCAGTACTTC
CASSLPTGPKETQYF
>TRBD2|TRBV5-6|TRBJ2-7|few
TGTGCCAGCAGCTTCAGAGGGAGGGCCAGTTCCGAGCAGTACTTC
CASSFRGRASSEQYF
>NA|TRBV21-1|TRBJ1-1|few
TGTGCCAGCAGCAATGGGGGACATCCTAACACTGAAGCTTTCTTT
CASSNGGHPNTEAFF
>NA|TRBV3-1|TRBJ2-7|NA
TGTGCCAGCAGCCAAGCCCGGACAGCGTCCTACGAGCAGTACTTC
CASSQARTASYEQYF
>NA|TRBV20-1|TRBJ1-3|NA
TGCAGTGCCCCGCAGGGGACGGGAAACACCATATATTTT
CSAPQGTGNTIYF
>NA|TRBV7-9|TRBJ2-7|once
TGTGCCAGCAGCAGCGACAGGCTCAGCTCCTACGAGCAGTACTTC
CASSSDRLSSYEQYF
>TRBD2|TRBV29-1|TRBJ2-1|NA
TGCAGCGTTGCCTGGCTAGCGGGCAATGAGCAGTTCTTC
CSVAWLAGNEQFF
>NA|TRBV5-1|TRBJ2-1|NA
TGCGCCAGCAGCTTGAATAGAGGTTATGAGCAGTTCTTC
CASSLNRGYEQFF
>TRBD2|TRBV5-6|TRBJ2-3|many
TGTGCCAGCTCCTTGCTAGCGGATAGCACAGATACGCAGTATTTT
CASSLLADSTDTQYF
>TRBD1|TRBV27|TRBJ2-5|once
TGTGCCAGCAGAGGAATCGACAGGGCAGGGGAGACCCAGTACTTC
CASRGIDRAGETQYF
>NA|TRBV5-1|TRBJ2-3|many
TGCGCCAGCAGCTTGACTTCGAGCACAGATACGCAGTATTTT
CASSLTSSTDTQYF
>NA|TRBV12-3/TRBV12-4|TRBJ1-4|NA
TGTGCCAGCAGCCGCGGGGGGTTGACTAATGAAAAACTGTTTTTT
CASSRGGLTNEKLFF
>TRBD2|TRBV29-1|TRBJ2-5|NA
TGCAGCGTTAAGGGAGCGGGAGATACTGAGACCCAGTACTTC
CSVKGAGDTETQYF
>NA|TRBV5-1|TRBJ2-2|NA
TGCGCCAGCAGCTTGGGACTAGTCACCGGGGAGCTGTTTTTT
CASSLGLVTGELFF
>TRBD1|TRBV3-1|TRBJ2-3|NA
TGTGCCAGCAGCCTTTACCCGGGACAGACAGATACGCAGTATTTT
CASSLYPGQTDTQYF
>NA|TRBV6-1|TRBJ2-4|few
TGTGCCAGCAGCCCCGGTGGGGAAGGGGTAGCCAAAAACATTCAGTACTTC
CASSPGGEGVAKNIQYF
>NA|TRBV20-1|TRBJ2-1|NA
TGCAGTGCTAGAGTTCCCGTAGTTAATGAGCAGTTCTTC
CSARVPVVNEQFF
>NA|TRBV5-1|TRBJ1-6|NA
TGCGCCAGCAGCTTGGATGGGGCTATGAATTCACCCCTCCACTTT
CASSLDGAMNSPLHF
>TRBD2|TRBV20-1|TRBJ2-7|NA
TGCAGTGCTAGACCCCCGGGACTAGCTCCCTACGAGCAGTACTTC
CSARPPGLAPYEQYF
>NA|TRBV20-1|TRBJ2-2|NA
TGCAGTGCTAGGGACGGTTACACCGGGGAGCTGTTTTTT
CSARDGYTGELFF
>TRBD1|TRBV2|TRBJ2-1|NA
TGTGCCAGCAGTACGATGGGACAGGGGTATGAGCAGTTCTTC
CASSTMGQGYEQFF
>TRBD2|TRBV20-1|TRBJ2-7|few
TGCAGTGCTAGAGTCCAGGAGACTAGCGTGTCCTACGAGCAGTACTTC
CSARVQETSVSYEQYF
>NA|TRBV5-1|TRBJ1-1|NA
TGCGCCAGCAGCTTCGCAGGGGCTCCGAACACTGAAGCTTTCTTT
CASSFAGAPNTEAFF
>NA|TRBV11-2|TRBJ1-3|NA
TGTGCCAGCACCCAACGCGGGCCGGGGGCTGGAAACACCATATATTTT
CASTQRGPGAGNTIYF
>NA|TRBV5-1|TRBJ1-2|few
TGCGCCAGCGCGCCGATTCTTAACTATGGCTACACCTTC
CASAPILNYGYTF
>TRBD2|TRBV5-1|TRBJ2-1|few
TGCGCCAGCAGCCCCCGGACTAGTGAGGACAATGAGCAGTTCTTC
CASSPRTSEDNEQFF
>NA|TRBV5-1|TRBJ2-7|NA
TGCGCCAGCAGCTTAATGGACACAGGCTCCTACGAGCAGTACTTC
CASSLMDTGSYEQYF
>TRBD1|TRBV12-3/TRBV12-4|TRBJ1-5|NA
TGTGCCAGCAGCATTGGACAGGGAAATCAGCCCCAGCATTTT
CASSIGQGNQPQHF
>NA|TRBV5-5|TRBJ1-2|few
TGTGCCAGCAGCTTGGTACAGGAGAGCTATGGCTACACCTTC
CASSLVQESYGYTF
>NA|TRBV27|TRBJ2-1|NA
TGTGCCAGCCAGAGGGGGCGGGGCCCCTACAATGAGCAGTTCTTC
CASQRGRGPYNEQFF
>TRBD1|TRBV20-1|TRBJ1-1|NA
TGCAGTGCTAGAATCAGGGGGACTGAAGCTTTCTTT
CSARIRGTEAFF
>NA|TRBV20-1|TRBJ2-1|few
TGCAGTGCTAGCTACAGTGGGGATGTGCAGTTCTTC
CSASYSGDVQFF
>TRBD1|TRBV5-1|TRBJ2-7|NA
TGCGCCAGCAGCTTGGCTACAGGGGCCCTCCCCTACGAGCAGTACTTC
CASSLATGALPYEQYF
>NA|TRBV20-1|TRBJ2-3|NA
TGCAGTGCTAGAACAGCGCTAGATACGCAGTATTTT
CSARTALDTQYF
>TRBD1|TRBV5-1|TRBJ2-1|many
TGCGCCAGCAGCTTGCCGGGACAGACATACAATGAGCAGTTCTTC
CASSLPGQTYNEQFF
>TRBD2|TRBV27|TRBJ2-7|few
TGTGCCAGCAGTCTGAGGACTAGCGGCCCCTACGAGCAGTACTTC
CASSLRTSGPYEQYF
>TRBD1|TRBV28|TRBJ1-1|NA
TGTGCCAGCAGTTTTTCCTATCGCCAGGGGGGAACTGAAGCTTTCTTT
CASSFSYRQGGTEAFF
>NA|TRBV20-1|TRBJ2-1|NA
TGCAGTGCCGCCGTGGGAAGCTCCTACAATGAGCAGTTCTTC
CSAAVGSSYNEQFF